This is a list of T cell receptor beta chains from one sample in a study of CD8+ T cells in alopecia areata. Clones were read by immunoSEQ multiplex PCR, and TCRdb kept only the in-frame ones, dropping some. The table lists approximately 200,000 clones, 55% to 70% of them singletons. The specimen was CD4+ T cells sorted from blood, collected at week 4, from a patient treated with tofacitinib. The receptor set was obtained from a human donor with alopecia areata. Each CDR3 is given with its conserved first and last residue. Fields, in order: D gene, J gene, clone size, V gene, CDR3 protein, CDR3 DNA. The D gene is left open where the match is weak. Size values are once, few and many counts, or a class for expanded clones, and some rows have none.

>NA|TRBJ1-1|NA|TRBV15
CATRRGGVKAEAFF
TGTGCCACCAGGAGGGGGGGGGTGAAGGCTGAAGCTTTCTTT
>NA|TRBJ2-7|NA|TRBV7-2
CASSPLGSAVSYEQYF
TGTGCCAGCAGCCCCCTAGGGTCGGCGGTTTCCTACGAGCAGTACTTC
>NA|TRBJ2-5|NA|TRBV2
CASNREQETQYF
TGTGCCAGCAACAGGGAACAAGAGACCCAGTACTTC
>TRBD1|TRBJ1-1|NA|TRBV7-6
CASSSRQGRNTEAFF
TGTGCCAGCAGCTCAAGACAGGGTCGGAACACTGAAGCTTTCTTT
>NA|TRBJ2-7|NA|TRBV27
CASMMTQPSYEQYF
TGTGCCAGCATGATGACCCAACCTTCCTACGAGCAGTACTTC
>TRBD1|TRBJ2-7|few|TRBV23-1
CASSPTGDFLRAPYEQYF
TGCGCCAGCAGTCCCACAGGGGATTTTCTGAGGGCCCCGTACGAGCAGTACTTC
>TRBD1|TRBJ1-2|NA|TRBV30
CAWSGDRGLNGYTF
TGTGCCTGGAGTGGGGACAGGGGGCTCAATGGCTACACCTTC
>TRBD1|TRBJ2-3|few|TRBV29-1
CSVAGTGTTDTQYF
TGCAGCGTTGCCGGGACAGGGACCACAGATACGCAGTATTTT
>NA|TRBJ2-7|NA|TRBV28
CASSSTGATYEQYF
TGTGCCAGCAGCTCTACCGGTGCCACCTACGAGCAGTACTTC
>NA|TRBJ1-3|few|TRBV2
CASILTVSGNTIYF
TGTGCCAGCATACTCACGGTATCTGGAAACACCATATATTTT
>NA|TRBJ1-1|NA|TRBV30
CAWSVLFEAFF
TGTGCCTGGAGTGTACTGTTTGAAGCTTTCTTT
>NA|TRBJ2-2|NA|TRBV6-5
CASSALAGELFF
TGTGCCAGCAGTGCACTAGCCGGGGAGCTGTTTTTT
>NA|TRBJ2-1|few|TRBV28
CATQAPRTNEQFF
TGTGCCACCCAGGCCCCCCGAACGAACGAGCAGTTCTTC
>TRBD1|TRBJ2-7|NA|TRBV4-3
CASSQDRIWDRAYEQYF
TGCGCCAGCAGCCAAGATCGGATCTGGGACAGGGCGTACGAGCAGTACTTC
>NA|TRBJ1-1|NA|TRBV11-1
CASSLRQDEAFF
TGTGCCAGCAGCCTCCGACAGGATGAAGCTTTCTTT
>NA|TRBJ2-5|NA|TRBV30
CAWSEGNAETQYF
TGTGCCTGGAGTGAAGGGAATGCGGAGACCCAGTACTTC
>TRBD1|TRBJ2-2|few|TRBV28
CASSATGLGTGELFF
TGTGCCAGCAGTGCGACAGGGTTGGGGACCGGGGAGCTGTTTTTT
>NA|TRBJ1-2|NA|TRBV5-6
CASSFGSNYGYTF
TGTGCCAGCAGCTTCGGCAGCAACTATGGCTACACCTTC
>NA|TRBJ2-1|NA|TRBV29-1
CSVEVQFNEQFF
TGCAGCGTTGAAGTACAGTTCAATGAGCAGTTCTTC
>NA|TRBJ2-5|NA|TRBV30
CAWSGLIEETQYF
TGTGCCTGGAGTGGCCTTATCGAAGAGACCCAGTACTTC
>NA|TRBJ1-1|few|TRBV7-6
CASTGQYTEAFF
TGTGCCAGCACAGGGCAGTACACTGAAGCTTTCTTT
>TRBD1|TRBJ1-1|NA|TRBV30
CASDRATEAFF
TGTGCCAGCGACAGGGCCACTGAAGCTTTCTTT
>TRBD1|TRBJ2-5|NA|TRBV30
CAWRGRQGRVETQYF
TGTGCCTGGAGGGGAAGACAGGGCCGGGTAGAGACCCAGTACTTC
>NA|TRBJ1-2|NA|TRBV30
CAFGASAYGYTF
TGTGCCTTCGGGGCCAGTGCCTATGGCTACACCTTC
>TRBD1|TRBJ1-3|few|TRBV7-2
CASSSQGAYGNTIYF
TGTGCCAGCAGCTCCCAGGGGGCATATGGAAACACCATATATTTT
>TRBD1|TRBJ2-7|NA|TRBV5-1
CASSKGQGGDEQYF
TGCGCCAGCAGCAAGGGACAGGGAGGTGACGAGCAGTACTTC
>NA|TRBJ2-4|NA|TRBV30
CAWSALGGSAGAKNIQYF
TGTGCCTGGAGTGCCCTCGGTGGGTCGGCCGGAGCCAAAAACATTCAGTACTTC
>TRBD1|TRBJ2-7|NA|TRBV29-1
CSVAGQGSEQYF
TGCAGCGTCGCGGGACAGGGAAGCGAGCAGTACTTC
>TRBD1|TRBJ1-2|NA|TRBV15
CATSRSGTDRGYTF
TGTGCCACCAGCAGATCTGGGACAGATAGGGGCTACACCTTC
>NA|TRBJ2-3|few|TRBV5-1
CASSTGQPTDTQYF
TGCGCCAGCAGCACCGGACAGCCCACAGATACGCAGTATTTT
>TRBD2|TRBJ2-3|NA|TRBV29-1
CSVEEARGTSTDTQYF
TGCAGCGTTGAGGAGGCGCGGGGGACGAGCACAGATACGCAGTATTTT
>TRBD1|TRBJ2-7|NA|TRBV4-1
CASSQVDREFREQYF
TGCGCCAGCAGCCAAGTTGACAGGGAGTTTCGGGAGCAGTACTTC
>NA|TRBJ2-7|few|TRBV25-1
CASSESTHASLLVNF
TGTGCCAGCAGTGAATCGACCCACGCCTCTTTACTAGTAAACTTC
>NA|TRBJ2-7|NA|TRBV28
CASSLVQGPGHEQYF
TGTGCCAGCAGTTTAGTCCAGGGCCCAGGCCACGAGCAGTACTTC
>TRBD1|TRBJ2-1|NA|TRBV29-1
CSVETQGAYEQFF
TGCAGCGTTGAAACACAGGGGGCCTATGAGCAGTTCTTC
>NA|TRBJ2-1|NA|TRBV5-1
CASSLAGSNEQFF
TGCGCCAGCAGCTTGGCCGGCAGCAATGAGCAGTTCTTC
>NA|TRBJ2-1|NA|TRBV18
CASFGRPLSFTAPYNEQFF
TGTGCCAGCTTCGGACGCCCCCTAAGCTTTACCGCCCCCTACAATGAGCAGTTCTTC
>TRBD1|TRBJ1-5|NA|TRBV23-1
CATPISPGGSNQPQHF
TGCGCCACCCCGATCTCCCCAGGGGGTAGCAATCAGCCCCAGCATTTT
>NA|TRBJ2-3|few|TRBV9
CASSTGASEFTDTQYF
TGTGCCAGCAGCACCGGGGCTAGTGAGTTTACAGATACGCAGTATTTT
>NA|TRBJ1-4|NA|TRBV4-1
CASSQEGAGVSEKLFF
TGCGCCAGCAGCCAAGAAGGGGCAGGGGTTTCTGAAAAACTGTTTTTT
>NA|TRBJ1-2|NA|TRBV30
CAWSVHRNYGYTF
TGTGCCTGGAGTGTACACAGGAACTATGGCTACACCTTC
>TRBD1|TRBJ1-2|few|TRBV19
CAAERGGGPSYTF
TGTGCCGCCGAACGGGGAGGGGGCCCGAGCTACACCTTC
>TRBD1|TRBJ1-6|NA|TRBV30
CAWSEGTENSPLHF
TGTGCCTGGAGTGAAGGGACAGAGAATTCACCCCTCCACTTT
>TRBD2|TRBJ2-2|NA|TRBV4-3
CASTMGLAGGSGELFF
TGCGCCAGCACTATGGGGCTAGCGGGGGGCAGCGGGGAGCTGTTTTTT
>TRBD2|TRBJ2-1|NA|TRBV4-1
CASSQDGRGAPHEQFF
TGCGCCAGCAGCCAAGATGGGCGGGGGGCCCCTCATGAGCAGTTCTTC
>NA|TRBJ1-2|few|TRBV29-1
CSGARGPNDGYTF
TGCAGCGGTGCCAGGGGTCCCAATGATGGCTACACCTTC
>TRBD1|TRBJ1-5|once|TRBV2
CASSEQGAHSNQPQHF
TGTGCCAGCAGTGAACAGGGGGCGCATTCCAATCAGCCCCAGCATTTT
>NA|TRBJ1-4|NA|TRBV30
CAWAMTGGNEKLFF
TGTGCCTGGGCAATGACCGGGGGAAATGAAAAACTGTTTTTT
>NA|TRBJ2-7|NA|TRBV9
CASSATYEQYF
TGTGCCAGCAGCGCGACGTACGAGCAGTACTTC
>NA|TRBJ1-4|few|TRBV2
CASSEAEGVSGSKLFF
TGTGCCAGCAGTGAGGCTGAGGGGGTATCGGGTAGCAAACTGTTTTTT
>TRBD2|TRBJ2-2|NA|TRBV29-1
CSVEDPGLGGTGELFF
TGCAGCGTTGAAGACCCGGGCCTCGGGGGGACCGGGGAGCTGTTTTTT
>NA|TRBJ2-7|NA|TRBV7-2
CASRRSYEQYF
TGTGCCAGCCGAAGGTCCTACGAGCAGTACTTC